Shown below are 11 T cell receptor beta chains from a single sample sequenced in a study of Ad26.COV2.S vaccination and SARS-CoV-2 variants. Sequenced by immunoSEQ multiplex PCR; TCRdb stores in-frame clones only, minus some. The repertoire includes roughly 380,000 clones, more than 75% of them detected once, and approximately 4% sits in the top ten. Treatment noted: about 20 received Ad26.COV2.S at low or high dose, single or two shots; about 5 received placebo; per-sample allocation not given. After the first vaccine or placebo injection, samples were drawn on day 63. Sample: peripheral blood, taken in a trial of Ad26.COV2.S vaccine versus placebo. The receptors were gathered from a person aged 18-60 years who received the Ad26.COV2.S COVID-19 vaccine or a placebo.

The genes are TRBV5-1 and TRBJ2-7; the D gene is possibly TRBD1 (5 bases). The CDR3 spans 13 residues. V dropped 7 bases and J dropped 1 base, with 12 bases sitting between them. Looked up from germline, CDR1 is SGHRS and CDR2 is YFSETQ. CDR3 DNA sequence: TGCGCCAGCGCACAGGAGACTTCCTACGAGCAGTACTTC. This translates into CASAQETSYEQYF.

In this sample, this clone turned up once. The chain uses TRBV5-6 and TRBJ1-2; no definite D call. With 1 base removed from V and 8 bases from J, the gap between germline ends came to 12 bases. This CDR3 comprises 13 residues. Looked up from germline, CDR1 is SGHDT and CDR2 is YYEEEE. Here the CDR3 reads CASSLPSTRGYTF. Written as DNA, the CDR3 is TGTGCCAGCAGCTTGCCGTCCACGAGGGGCTACACCTTC.

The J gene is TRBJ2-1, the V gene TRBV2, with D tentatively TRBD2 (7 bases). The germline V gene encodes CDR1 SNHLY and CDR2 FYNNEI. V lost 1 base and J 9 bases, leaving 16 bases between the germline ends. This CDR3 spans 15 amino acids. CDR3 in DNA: TGTGCCAGCAGTGAAGGGTGGGGGGGCGTAGGTGAGCAGTTCTTC. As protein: CASSEGWGGVGEQFF.

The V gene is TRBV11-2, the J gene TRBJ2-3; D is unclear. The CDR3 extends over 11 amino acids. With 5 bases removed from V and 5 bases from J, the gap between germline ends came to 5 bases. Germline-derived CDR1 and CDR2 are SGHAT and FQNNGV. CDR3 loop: CASSEKDTQYF. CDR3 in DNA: TGTGCCAGCAGCGAAAAAGATACGCAGTATTTT.

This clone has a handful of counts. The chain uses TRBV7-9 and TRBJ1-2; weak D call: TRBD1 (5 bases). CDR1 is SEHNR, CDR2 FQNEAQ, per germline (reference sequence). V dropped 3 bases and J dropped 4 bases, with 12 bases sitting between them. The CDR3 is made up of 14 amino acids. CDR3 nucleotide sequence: TGTGCCAGCAGCTTCGATTCCAGGGCCTATGGCTACACCTTC. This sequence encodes CASSFDSRAYGYTF. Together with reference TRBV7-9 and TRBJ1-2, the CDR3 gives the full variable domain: DTGVSQNPRHKITKRGQNVTFRCDPISEHNRLYWYRQTLGQGPEFLTYFQNEAQLEKSRLLSDRFSAERPKGSFSTLEIQRTEQGDSAMYLCASSFDSRAYGYTFGSGTRLTVV.

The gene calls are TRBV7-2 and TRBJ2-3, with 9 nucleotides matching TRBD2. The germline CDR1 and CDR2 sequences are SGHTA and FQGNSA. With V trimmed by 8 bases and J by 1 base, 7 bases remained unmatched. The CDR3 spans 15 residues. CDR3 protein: CASGGLALRTDTQYF. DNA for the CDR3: TGTGCCAGCGGTGGACTAGCGCTTCGCACAGATACGCAGTATTTT.

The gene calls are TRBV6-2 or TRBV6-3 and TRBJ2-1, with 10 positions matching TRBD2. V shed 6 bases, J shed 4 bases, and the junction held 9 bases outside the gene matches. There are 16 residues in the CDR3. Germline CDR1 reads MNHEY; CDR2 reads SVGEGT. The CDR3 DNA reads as TGTGCCAGCAGCAAGATTAGCGGGGGGTCTTACAATGAGCAGTTCTTC. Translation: CASSKISGGSYNEQFF.

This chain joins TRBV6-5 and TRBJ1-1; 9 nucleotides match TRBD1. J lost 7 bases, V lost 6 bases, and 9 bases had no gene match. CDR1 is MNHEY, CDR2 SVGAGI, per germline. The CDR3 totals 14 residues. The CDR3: CASRIVPGQGEAFF. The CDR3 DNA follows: TGTGCCAGCAGGATTGTCCCGGGACAGGGTGAAGCTTTCTTT.

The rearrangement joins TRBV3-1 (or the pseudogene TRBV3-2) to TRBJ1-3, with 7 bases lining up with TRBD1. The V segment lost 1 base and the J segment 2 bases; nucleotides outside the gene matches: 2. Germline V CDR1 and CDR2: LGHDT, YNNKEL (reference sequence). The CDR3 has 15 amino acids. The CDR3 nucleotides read TGTGCCAGCAGCCAAGGAACAGGGGCTGGAAACACCATATATTTT. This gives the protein CASSQGTGAGNTIYF.

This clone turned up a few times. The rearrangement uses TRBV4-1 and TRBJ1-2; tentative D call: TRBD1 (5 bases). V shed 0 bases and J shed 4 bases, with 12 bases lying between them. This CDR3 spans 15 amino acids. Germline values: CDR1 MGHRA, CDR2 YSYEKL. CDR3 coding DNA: TGCGCCAGCAGCCAAGATCCGGGGACGGGCTATGGCTACACCTTC. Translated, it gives CASSQDPGTGYGYTF.

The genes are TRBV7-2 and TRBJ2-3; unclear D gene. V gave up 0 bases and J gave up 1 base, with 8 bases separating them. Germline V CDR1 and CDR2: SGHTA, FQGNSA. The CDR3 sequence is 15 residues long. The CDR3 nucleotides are TGTGCCAGCAGCTTAGCTCGCCCGGGCACAGATACGCAGTATTTT. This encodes CASSLARPGTDTQYF.